The next 11 T cell receptor beta chains were all read from a single sample in a study of post-analysis software for immune sequencing data. Study outcomes and limitations: Roughly five TRBV segments, including TRBV5-6, TRBV5-1 and TRBV20-1, were more frequent in patients than controls.

Prepared TCR beta cDNA libraries contained unique molecular identifiers. One entry per CDR3 protein, called by TCRdb with MiXCR from the PCR reads. The sample holds approximately 730,000 distinct CDR3 sequences; roughly 27% are singletons and the top ten take around 0.56%. Which antigens these TCRs recognize remains unknown. Sequencing was carried out using blood. The origin of the receptors is a girl aged 10-17 years with multiple sclerosis.

The gene calls are TRBV6-4 and TRBJ2-7; 10 bases are a match to TRBD1. Germline CDR1 reads MRHNA; CDR2 reads SNTAGT. The CDR3 extends over 14 amino acids. V gave up 0 bases and J gave up 6 bases; unmatched junction bases: 2. CDR3 sequence: CASSDSGQGIEQYF. CDR3 coding DNA: TGTGCCAGCAGTGACTCGGGACAGGGGATCGAGCAGTACTTC.

This chain links TRBV6-5 with TRBJ1-1, with TRBD1 matching 7 bases. J gave up 4 bases and V 5 bases, and 7 bases lay outside the gene matches. CDR1 and CDR2 from the germline V gene are MNHEY and SVGAGI. The CDR3 consists of 14 residues. In DNA, the CDR3 is TGTGCCAGCAGTGAAGACAGGGATTTCACTGAAGCTTTCTTT. Encoded protein: CASSEDRDFTEAFF.

V and J are TRBV6-6 and TRBJ1-4, with D uncertain. The CDR3 totals 15 residues. The V gene's germline CDR1 is MNHNY and CDR2 SVGAGI (reference sequence). V was pared by 6 bases and J by 5 bases, with 16 bases between. The chain's CDR3 is CASRERQATNEKLFF. CDR3 coding DNA: TGTGCCAGCAGAGAACGTCAGGCTACCAATGAAAAACTGTTTTTT.

This clonotype was picked up a small number of times. The chain combines TRBV5-1 with TRBJ2-1, with 7 nucleotides matching TRBD2. This CDR3 spans 17 amino acids. With 4 bases clipped from V and 1 base from J, the junction kept 11 bases outside the gene matches. Germline V CDR1 and CDR2: SGHRS, YFSETQ. The CDR3 reads CASSDLPLAESYNEQFF. The CDR3 DNA sequence: TGCGCCAGCAGCGACCTTCCTCTAGCGGAGTCCTACAATGAGCAGTTCTTC.

This rearrangement joins TRBV2 to TRBJ2-2; 10 nucleotides agree with TRBD1. Unmatched junction bases numbered 13, after V lost 7 bases and J lost 5 bases. The germline CDR1 and CDR2 sequences are SNHLY and FYNNEI. The CDR3 has 17 amino acids. CDR3 sequence (DNA): TGTGCCAGCATCAGGGACAGGGGAGTTACTCCGACCGGGGAGCTGTTTTTT. Its protein is CASIRDRGVTPTGELFF.

In DNA, the CDR3 is TGTGCCAGCAGCAAGACGGTTGAGGTGCACTTCGCTCCGGAGCAGTACTTC. Amino acid sequence: CASSKTVEVHFAPEQYF. J is TRBJ2-7 and V is TRBV21-1. TRBV21-1 is reported as a pseudogene. The CDR3 consists of 17 residues.

This clonotype was observed a handful of times. V and J are TRBV7-9 and TRBJ1-1; 7 nucleotides match TRBD1. This CDR3 is 19 amino acids long. Germline V gives CDR1 SEHNR, CDR2 FQNEAQ (reference sequence). With 3 bases clipped from V and 2 bases from J, the junction kept 18 bases outside the gene matches. CDR3 bases: TGTGCCAGCAGCTTTGGAGGGTACAGGGGCCGTCGGGGCAACACTGAAGCTTTCTTT. Its translation: CASSFGGYRGRRGNTEAFF.

The chain joins TRBV18 to TRBJ2-6; 8 bases agree with TRBD1. The length of the CDR3 is 18 residues. Trimming removed 5 bases from V and 0 bases from J; junction bases left unmatched: 9. Germline V gene data show CDR1 as KGHSH and CDR2 as LQKENI. The CDR3 DNA is TGTGCCAGCTCAGGAACCGGGACAGGCTTCTCTGGGGCCAACGTCCTGACTTTC. Amino acids: CASSGTGTGFSGANVLTF.

A few counts support this clonotype. The gene calls are TRBV29-1 and TRBJ2-1; tentative D call: TRBD2 (5 bases). Germline V gene data show CDR1 as SQVTM and CDR2 as ANQGSEA. Deletions cut 1 base from V and 0 bases from J, with 10 bases between. The CDR3 consists of 15 residues. CDR3 bases: TGCAGCGTTGAAGTATGGACTTCCTCCTACAATGAGCAGTTCTTC. It codes for CSVEVWTSSYNEQFF.

This chain uses TRBV9 with TRBJ1-1; 11 bases match TRBD1. CDR1 is SGDLS, CDR2 YYNGEE, per germline. With 2 bases clipped from V and 3 bases from J, the junction kept 3 bases outside the gene matches. The CDR3 spans 15 residues. The CDR3 sequence is CASSVRTGGYTEAFF. DNA of the CDR3: TGTGCCAGCAGCGTCCGGACAGGGGGCTACACTGAAGCTTTCTTT. Full variable domain (remainder filled in from reference TRBV9 and TRBJ1-1): DSGVTQTPKHLITATGQRVTLRCSPRSGDLSVYWYQQSLDQGLQFLIQYYNGEERAKGNILERFSAQQFPDLHSELNLSSLELGDSALYFCASSVRTGGYTEAFFGQGTRLTVV.

The rearrangement uses TRBV20-1 and TRBJ2-1, with 12 bases matching TRBD2. Germline V gene data show CDR1 as DFQATT and CDR2 as SNEGSKA (reference sequence). This CDR3 is 14 amino acids long. The J segment lost 8 bases and the V segment lost 6 bases, leaving 8 bases of the junction unmatched. The CDR3 reads CSAQRLAGGDEQFF. The DNA for the CDR3 is TGCAGTGCCCAACGCCTAGCGGGAGGGGATGAGCAGTTCTTC.